The T cell receptor (beta chain) described here comes from a study of cytomegalovirus exposure and HLA in healthy donors. Study outcomes and limitations: In the 120 or so validation repertoires, approximately 94% of cluster scores exceeded 0, per a later analysis.

Regarding this clone: Its antigen is still unknown.

With 5 bases removed from V and 2 bases from J, the gap between germline ends came to 10 bases. This CDR3 region has 14 residues. CDR1 is SGHTA and CDR2 is FQGNSA in the germline V gene. Here immunoSEQ multiplex PCR was the method, and the copy in TCRdb shows in-frame clones only, minus some. The sample records about 160,000 clones, 70% to 90% being singletons. The chain uses TRBV7-2 and TRBJ2-4; D may be TRBD1 (6 bases). The specimen sequenced was PBMCs. The receptor was isolated from a woman in her 30s in good health and CMV-seronegative. The CDR3 loop reads CASSPTGTKNIQYF. In DNA form, the CDR3 reads TGTGCCAGCAGCCCCACAGGGACCAAAAACATTCAGTACTTC.